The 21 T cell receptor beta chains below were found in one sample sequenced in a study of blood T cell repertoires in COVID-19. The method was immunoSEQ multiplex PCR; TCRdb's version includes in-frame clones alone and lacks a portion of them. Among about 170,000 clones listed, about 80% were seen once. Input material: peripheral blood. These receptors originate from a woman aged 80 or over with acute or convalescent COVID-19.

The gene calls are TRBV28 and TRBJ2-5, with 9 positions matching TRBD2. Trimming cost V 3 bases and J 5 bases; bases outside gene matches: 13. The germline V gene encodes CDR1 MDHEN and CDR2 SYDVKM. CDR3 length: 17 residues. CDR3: CASSFVGLAGAWETQYF. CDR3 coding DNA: TGTGCCAGCAGTTTCGTAGGATTAGCGGGAGCTTGGGAGACCCAGTACTTC. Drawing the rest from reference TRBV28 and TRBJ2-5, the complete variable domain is DVKVTQSSRYLVKRTGEKVFLECVQDMDHENMFWYRQDPGLGLRLIYFSYDVKMKEKGDIPEGYSVSREKKERFSLILESASTNQTSMYLCASSFVGLAGAWETQYFGPGTRLLVL.

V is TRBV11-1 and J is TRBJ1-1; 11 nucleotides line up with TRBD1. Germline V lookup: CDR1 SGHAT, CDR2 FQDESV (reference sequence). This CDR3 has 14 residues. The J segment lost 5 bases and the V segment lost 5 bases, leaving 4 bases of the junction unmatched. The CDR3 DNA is TGTGCCAGCAGCCCGGACAGGGGGCGAACTGAAGCTTTCTTT. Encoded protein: CASSPDRGRTEAFF.

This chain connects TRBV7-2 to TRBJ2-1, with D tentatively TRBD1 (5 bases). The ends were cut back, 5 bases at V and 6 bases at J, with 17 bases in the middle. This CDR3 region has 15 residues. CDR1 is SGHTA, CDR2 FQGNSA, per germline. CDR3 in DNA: TGTGCCAGCAGCCCACAGGTCTTCAAGTTCAATGAGCAGTTCTTC. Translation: CASSPQVFKFNEQFF.

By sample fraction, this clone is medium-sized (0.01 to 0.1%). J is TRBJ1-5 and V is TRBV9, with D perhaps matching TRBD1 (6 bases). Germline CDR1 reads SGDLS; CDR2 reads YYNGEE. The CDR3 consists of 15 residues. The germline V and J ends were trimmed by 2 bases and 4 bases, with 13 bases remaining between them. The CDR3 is CASSVSAGANQPQHF. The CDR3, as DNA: TGTGCCAGCAGCGTTTCGGCAGGGGCTAATCAGCCCCAGCATTTT.

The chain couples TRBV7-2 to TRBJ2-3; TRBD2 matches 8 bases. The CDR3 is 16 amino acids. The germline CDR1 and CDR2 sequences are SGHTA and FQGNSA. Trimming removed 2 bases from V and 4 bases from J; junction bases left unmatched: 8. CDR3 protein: CASSLSSGQGADTQYF. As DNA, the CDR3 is TGTGCCAGCAGCTTATCTAGCGGGCAGGGCGCAGATACGCAGTATTTT.

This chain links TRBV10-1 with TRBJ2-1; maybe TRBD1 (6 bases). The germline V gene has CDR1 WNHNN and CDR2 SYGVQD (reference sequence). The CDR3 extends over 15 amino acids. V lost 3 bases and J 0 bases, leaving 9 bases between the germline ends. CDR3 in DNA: TGCGCCAGCAGTGATCAGGGGAGCTCCTACAATGAGCAGTTCTTC. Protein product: CASSDQGSSYNEQFF.

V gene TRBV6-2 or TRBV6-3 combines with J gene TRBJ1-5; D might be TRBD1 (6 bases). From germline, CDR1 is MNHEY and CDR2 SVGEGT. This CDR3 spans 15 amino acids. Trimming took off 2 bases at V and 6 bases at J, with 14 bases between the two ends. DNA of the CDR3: TGTGCCAGCAGTTACGCTGGGGGGGGCGGTCAGCCCCAGCATTTT. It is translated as CASSYAGGGGQPQHF.

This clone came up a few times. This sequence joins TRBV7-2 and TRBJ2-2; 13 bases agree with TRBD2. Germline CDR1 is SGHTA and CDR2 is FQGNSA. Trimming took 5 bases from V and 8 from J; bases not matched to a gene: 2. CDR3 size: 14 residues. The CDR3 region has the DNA TGTGCCAGCAGCCCGGGACTAGCGGGGGGGGAGCTGTTTTTT. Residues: CASSPGLAGGELFF.

The CDR3 nucleotides read TGCAGCGCCCTGACAGGGGGCAACTATGGCTACACCTTC. This translates into CSALTGGNYGYTF. The rearrangement links TRBV29-1 to TRBJ1-2; 10 nucleotides match TRBD1. The CDR3 length is 13 residues. Germline CDR1 is SQVTM and CDR2 is ANQGSEA. V gave up 7 bases and J gave up 2 bases; unmatched junction bases: 4.

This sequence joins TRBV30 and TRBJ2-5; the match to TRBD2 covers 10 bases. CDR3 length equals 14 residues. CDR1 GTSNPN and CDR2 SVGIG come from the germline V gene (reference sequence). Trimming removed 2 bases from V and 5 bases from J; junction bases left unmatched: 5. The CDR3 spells CAWSSGRARETQYF. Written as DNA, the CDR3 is TGTGCCTGGAGTAGCGGGAGGGCTCGGGAGACCCAGTACTTC. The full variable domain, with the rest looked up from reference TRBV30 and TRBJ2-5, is SQTIHQWPATLVQPVGSPLSLECTVEGTSNPNLYWYRQAAGRGLQLLFYSVGIGQISSEVPQNLSASRPQDRQFILSSKKLLLSDSGFYLCAWSSGRARETQYFGPGTRLLVL.

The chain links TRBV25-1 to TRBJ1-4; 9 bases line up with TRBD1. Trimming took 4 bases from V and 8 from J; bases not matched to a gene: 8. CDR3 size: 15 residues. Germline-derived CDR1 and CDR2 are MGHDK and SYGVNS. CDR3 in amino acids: CASSAAQGAGEKLFF. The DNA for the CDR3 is TGTGCCAGCAGTGCCGCACAGGGGGCAGGGGAAAAACTGTTTTTT.

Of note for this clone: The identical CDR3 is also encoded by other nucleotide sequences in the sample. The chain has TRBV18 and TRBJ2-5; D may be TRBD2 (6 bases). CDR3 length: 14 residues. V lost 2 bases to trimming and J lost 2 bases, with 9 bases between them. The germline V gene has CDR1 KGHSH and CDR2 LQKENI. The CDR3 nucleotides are TGTGCCAGCTCACCATCGGGGGTACAAGAGACCCAGTACTTC. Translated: CASSPSGVQETQYF.

This CDR3 reads CASSLQGAQHF. DNA of the CDR3: TGTGCCAGCAGTTTACAGGGGGCCCAGCATTTT. This chain links TRBV12-3 or TRBV12-4 with TRBJ1-5, with 7 bases aligning to TRBD1. J was trimmed by 11 bases and V by 2 bases; bases with no gene match: 0. This CDR3 is 11 amino acids long.

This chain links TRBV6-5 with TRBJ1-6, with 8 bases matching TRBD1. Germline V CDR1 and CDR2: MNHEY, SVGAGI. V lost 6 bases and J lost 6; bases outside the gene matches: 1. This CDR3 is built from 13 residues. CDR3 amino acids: CASRDRANSPLHF. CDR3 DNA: TGTGCCAGCAGGGACAGGGCTAATTCACCCCTCCACTTT.

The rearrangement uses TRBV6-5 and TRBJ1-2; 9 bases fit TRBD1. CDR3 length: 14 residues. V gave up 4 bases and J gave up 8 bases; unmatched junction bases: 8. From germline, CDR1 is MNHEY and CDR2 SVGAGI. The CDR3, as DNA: TGTGCCAGCAGTTCCGGGACAGGGAGTCTCGGCTACACCTTC. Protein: CASSSGTGSLGYTF.

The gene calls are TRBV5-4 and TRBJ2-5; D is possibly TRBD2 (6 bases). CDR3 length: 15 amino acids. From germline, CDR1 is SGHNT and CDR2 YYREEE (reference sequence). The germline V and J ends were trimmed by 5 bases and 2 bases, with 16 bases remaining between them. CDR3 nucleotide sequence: TGTGCCAGCAGGGATTCGGGAGCTCTACAAGAGACCCAGTACTTC. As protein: CASRDSGALQETQYF.

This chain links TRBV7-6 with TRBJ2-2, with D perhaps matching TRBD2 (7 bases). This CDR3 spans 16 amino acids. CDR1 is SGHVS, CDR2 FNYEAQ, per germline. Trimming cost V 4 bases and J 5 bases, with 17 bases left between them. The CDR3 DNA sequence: TGTGCCAGCAGCTGGGGAGGGGGACAAGAAACCGGGGAGCTGTTTTTT. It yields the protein CASSWGGGQETGELFF.

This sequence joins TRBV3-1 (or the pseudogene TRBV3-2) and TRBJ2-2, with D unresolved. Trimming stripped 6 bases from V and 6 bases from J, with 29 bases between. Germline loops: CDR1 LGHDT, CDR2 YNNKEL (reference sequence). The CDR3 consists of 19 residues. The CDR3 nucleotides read TGTGCCAGCAGTTACCACTTAGCTCAACCCCTTCATAGTCCCGGGGAGCTGTTTTTT. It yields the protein CASSYHLAQPLHSPGELFF.

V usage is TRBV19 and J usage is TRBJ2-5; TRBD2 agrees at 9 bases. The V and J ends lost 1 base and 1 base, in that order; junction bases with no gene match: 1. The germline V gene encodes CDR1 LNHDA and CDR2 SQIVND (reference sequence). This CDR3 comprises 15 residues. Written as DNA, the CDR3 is TGTGCCAGTAGTATAGTTAGCGGGGGCCAAGAGACCCAGTACTTC. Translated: CASSIVSGGQETQYF.

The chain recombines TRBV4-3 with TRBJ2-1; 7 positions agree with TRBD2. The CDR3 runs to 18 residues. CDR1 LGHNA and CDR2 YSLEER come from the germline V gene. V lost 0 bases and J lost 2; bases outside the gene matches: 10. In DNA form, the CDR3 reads TGCGCCAGCAGCCAAGATCAACGCGGCGGGAGAGCCTACAATGAGCAGTTCTTC. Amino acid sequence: CASSQDQRGGRAYNEQFF.

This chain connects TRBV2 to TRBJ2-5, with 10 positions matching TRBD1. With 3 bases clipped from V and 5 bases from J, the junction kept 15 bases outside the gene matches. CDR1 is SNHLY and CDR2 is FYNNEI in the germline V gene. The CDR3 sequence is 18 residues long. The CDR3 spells CASSDRIRTGGWRETQYF. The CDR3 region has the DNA TGTGCCAGCAGTGATAGGATTCGGACAGGGGGATGGCGGGAGACCCAGTACTTC.